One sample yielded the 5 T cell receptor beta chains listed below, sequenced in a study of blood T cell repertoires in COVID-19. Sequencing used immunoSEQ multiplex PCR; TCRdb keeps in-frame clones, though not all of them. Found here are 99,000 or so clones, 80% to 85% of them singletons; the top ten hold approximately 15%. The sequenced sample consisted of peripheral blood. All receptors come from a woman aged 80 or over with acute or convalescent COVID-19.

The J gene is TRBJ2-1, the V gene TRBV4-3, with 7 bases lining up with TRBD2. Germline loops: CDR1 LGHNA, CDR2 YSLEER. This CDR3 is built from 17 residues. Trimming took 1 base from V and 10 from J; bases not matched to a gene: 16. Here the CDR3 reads CASSQGPGTTRRREQFF. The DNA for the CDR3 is TGCGCCAGCAGCCAAGGGCCCGGGACTACCCGCCGGCGGGAGCAGTTCTTC.

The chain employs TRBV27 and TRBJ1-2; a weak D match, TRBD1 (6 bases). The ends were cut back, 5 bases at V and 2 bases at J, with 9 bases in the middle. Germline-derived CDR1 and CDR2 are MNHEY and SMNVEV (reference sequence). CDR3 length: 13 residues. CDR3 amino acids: CASSKQGNYGYTF. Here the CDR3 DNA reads TGTGCCAGCAGTAAACAGGGAAACTATGGCTACACCTTC.

CDR3 DNA: TGTGCCAGCAGCGCTCAGAGGAGGGCTAGCGGGGTAATGAACACCGGGGAGCTGTTTTTT. It yields the protein CASSAQRRASGVMNTGELFF. The rearrangement joins TRBV9 to TRBJ2-2; 9 bases line up with TRBD2. The germline gives CDR1 SGDLS, CDR2 YYNGEE. This CDR3 has 20 amino acids. With V trimmed by 3 bases and J by 1 base, 16 bases remained unmatched.

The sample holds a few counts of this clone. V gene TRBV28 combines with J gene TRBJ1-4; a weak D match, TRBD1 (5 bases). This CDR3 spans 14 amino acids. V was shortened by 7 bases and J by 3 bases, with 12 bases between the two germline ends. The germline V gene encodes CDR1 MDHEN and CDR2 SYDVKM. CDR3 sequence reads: CASKSTGANEKLFF. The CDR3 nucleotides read TGTGCCAGCAAATCAACGGGGGCTAATGAAAAACTGTTTTTT.

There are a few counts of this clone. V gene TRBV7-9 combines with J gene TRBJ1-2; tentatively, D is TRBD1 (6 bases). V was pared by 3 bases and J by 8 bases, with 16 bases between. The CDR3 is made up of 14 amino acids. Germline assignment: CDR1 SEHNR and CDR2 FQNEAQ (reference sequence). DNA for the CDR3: TGTGCCAGCAGCTTGGAGAACAGGGTGGAAGGCTACACCTTC. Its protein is CASSLENRVEGYTF.